This is a list of T cell receptor beta chains from one sample in a study of blood T cell repertoires in COVID-19. Assay: immunoSEQ multiplex PCR; the TCRdb copy retains only in-frame clones and omits some. The sample lists 150,000 to 200,000 clones; around 88% were seen once. Material: peripheral blood. The receptor set was obtained from a human donor in a cohort sampled during active COVID-19. The CDR3 runs from the conserved cysteine through the conserved F or W.

v_call	cdr3_aa
TRBV14	CASSRWTGTGWRGEKLFF
TRBV7-6	CASSFALRASGGPYNEQFF
TRBV4-1	CASSPGLAFSEQFF
TRBV5-1	CASSSAGTGGWETQYF
TRBV6-2/TRBV6-3	CASSYPQRSPEAFF
TRBV19	CASSIARGYEKLFF
TRBV19	CASSIAFDQWESSYNEQFF
TRBV16	CASSLLRGLTYEQYF
TRBV6-6	CASSYGQVYEQYF
TRBV11-3	CASSLGTSGTYNEQFF
TRBV2	CASSALDRTLVGYTF
TRBV7-9	CASSLFAGTGRAEQYF
TRBV9	CASSSETPPWEQYF
TRBV6-6	CASFGLTGGQETQYF
TRBV7-9	CASSFDRVLTGELFF
TRBV11-2	CASSPGDRSSYEQYF
TRBV10-1	CASSVRDRYNEQFF
TRBV6-5	CASSRGQEAFF
TRBV7-2	CASSPQGDSNQPQHF
TRBV6-5	CASSYVGLAGADTQYF
TRBV29-1	CSVEERQGLGNTIYF
TRBV2	CASRGRPRDQKNIQYF
TRBV28	CASSLDVGLAGEGEQYF
TRBV7-9	CASSLGQGDHQPQHF